A single sample gave rise to the 15 T cell receptor beta chains below, sequenced in a study of monozygotic twins with inflammatory bowel disease. Each CDR3 protein gets one entry in TCRdb, which reprocessed the 5' RACE reads and gives no DNA. Recorded here are fewer than 450,000 distinct CDR3 sequences; the top ten clones represent just over 2.5%. Input material: blood. Source of these receptors: a human donor with ulcerative colitis or Crohn's disease, or a healthy co-twin of an affected twin (not recorded which).

The CDR3 sequence is CSARSASGGVSSYNEQFF. The chain joins TRBV20-1 to TRBJ2-1; absent DNA, TCRdb's TRBD2 call cannot be checked. Germline V CDR1 and CDR2: DFQATT, SNEGSKA (reference sequence). This CDR3 contains 18 residues.

V and J are TRBV7-2 and TRBJ1-1; TCRdb designates TRBD1, a call that cannot be tested without DNA. The CDR3 contains 12 residues. CDR1 and CDR2 from the germline V gene are SGHTA and FQGNSA. The CDR3 is CASSLPPGEAFF. Looking up the rest from reference TRBV7-2 and TRBJ1-1 gives the full variable domain: GAGVSQSPSNKVTEKGKDVELRCDPISGHTALYWYRQSLGQGLEFLIYFQGNSAPDKSGLPSDRFSAERTGGSVSTLTIQRTQQEDSAVYLCASSLPPGEAFFGQGTRLTVV.

The chain links TRBV12-3 or TRBV12-4 to TRBJ1-1. The CDR3 has 15 residues. This CDR3 reads CASTSLTRANTEAFF.

CDR3 sequence reads: CASSLAEGISGNTIYF. The chain uses TRBV5-1 and TRBJ1-3. The CDR3 extends over 16 amino acids. Germline loops: CDR1 SGHRS, CDR2 YFSETQ.

The V gene is TRBV6-5, the J gene TRBJ1-2; TCRdb's D gene call, TRBD1, goes unchecked for lack of DNA. CDR3 length: 15 residues. Germline V gene data show CDR1 as MNHEY and CDR2 as SVGAGI. CDR3 in amino acids: CASSYSPGPIYGYTF.

The chain employs TRBV5-1 and TRBJ2-1. CDR3 length: 14 residues. Germline CDR1 and CDR2: SGHRS and YFSETQ. CDR3 loop: CASSLTEAYNEQFF.

The chain combines TRBV24-1 with TRBJ2-1; TCRdb's D call of TRBD1 is untestable without DNA. CDR1 and CDR2 from the germline V gene are KGHDR and SFDVKD. The CDR3 covers 14 residues. This CDR3 is CATSDQQVTREQFF.

The genes are TRBV11-2 and TRBJ2-7; checking the TCRdb D call of TRBD1 is not possible without DNA. The CDR3 spans 15 residues. The germline CDR1 and CDR2 sequences are SGHAT and FQNNGV. This chain's CDR3 is CASSYGGTYSYEQYF.

This chain connects TRBV5-1 to TRBJ1-1; there is no DNA to check the TCRdb D call of TRBD1. The CDR3 contains 14 residues. Germline-derived CDR1 and CDR2 are SGHRS and YFSETQ. The CDR3 region is CASSFQGASTEAFF.

The chain is built from TRBV20-1 and TRBJ1-6; the TCRdb call, TRBD1, lacks DNA for checking. The CDR3 is 13 amino acids. Per germline, CDR1 DFQATT and CDR2 SNEGSKA (reference sequence). CDR3 amino acids: CSAKTDLNSPLHF.

The chain links TRBV5-1 to TRBJ2-7; TCRdb names TRBD2, which stays unverified in the absence of DNA. This CDR3 spans 18 amino acids. Per the germline V gene, CDR1 is SGHRS and CDR2 is YFSETQ. CDR3 protein: CASSLTPLTSGDSYEQYF.

This chain links TRBV7-9 with TRBJ2-7; TCRdb outputs TRBD1, but without DNA this stays unchecked. Germline assignment: CDR1 SEHNR and CDR2 FQNEAQ (reference sequence). CDR3 length: 14 residues. This chain's CDR3 is CASSLGIGVNEQYF. Together with reference TRBV7-9 and TRBJ2-7, the CDR3 gives the full variable domain: DTGVSQNPRHKITKRGQNVTFRCDPISEHNRLYWYRQTLGQGPEFLTYFQNEAQLEKSRLLSDRFSAERPKGSFSTLEIQRTEQGDSAMYLCASSLGIGVNEQYFGPGTRLTVT.

The CDR3 sequence is CASSSAGGSSTDTQYF. This chain links TRBV5-1 with TRBJ2-3; as DNA is missing, the TRBD1 call by TCRdb cannot be tested. This CDR3 comprises 16 residues. Germline V gene lookup returns CDR1 SGHRS and CDR2 YFSETQ.

The rearrangement links TRBV9 to TRBJ2-1; without DNA, the TCRdb call of TRBD1 cannot be checked. The V gene's germline CDR1 is SGDLS and CDR2 YYNGEE. The CDR3 totals 15 residues. CDR3 sequence: CASSVVGTANGEQFF.

The chain recombines TRBV19 with TRBJ2-1; TCRdb's D call, TRBD1, is unchecked because there is no DNA. CDR3 length: 17 amino acids. Germline CDR1 and CDR2: LNHDA and SQIVND (reference sequence). Here the CDR3 reads CASRRMTATGPYNEQFF.